The TCR beta chain under discussion was sequenced for a study of response to subunit inactivated influenza vaccine. General study findings and limits: Authors suggested that a seasonal influenza vaccination recruits few new T cells each time.

Germline CDR1 SGHTA, CDR2 FQGNSA. V lost 4 bases and J 4 bases, leaving 8 bases between the germline ends. The CDR3 sequence is 13 residues long. This clonotype was seen a handful of times. Its cognate antigen is unknown. TCRdb processed the RT-PCR reads anew with MiXCR; each CDR3 protein has one entry. Of around 500,000 distinct CDR3 sequences detected, approximately 11% appear once; the ten largest clones hold about an eighth. Sequenced here: PBMCs from blood, sampled about 6 weeks after vaccination. The chain is built from TRBV7-2 and TRBJ2-1; D may be TRBD2 (5 bases). The sequence was collected from a man aged 45-65 years who received an inactivated influenza vaccine. The CDR3 loop reads CASSWEQYNEQFF. The CDR3 coding sequence is TGTGCCAGCAGCTGGGAGCAGTACAATGAGCAGTTCTTC.